This TCR beta chain originates from a study of blood T cells in healthy people across ages (dated by TCRdb to about 2015). Notes on the research overall: In model experiments, roughly one uniquely barcoded TCR beta cDNA molecule per two T cells was captured by template switching. Using deep sequencing normalized with unique cDNA molecular identifiers, the study measured how TCR beta repertoire diversity changes with age. Donors were grouped into four age groups: young (average approximately 16 years), middle-aged (39), aged (roughly 67) and long-lived (about 89). To avoid experimental bias, donors of different ages were randomly spread across the sequencing lanes. The study analyzed two additional independent replicas of 1 million unique cDNA reads from the same blood draw for two donors, one aged 18 to 29 and one aged 80 or older.

V lost 3 bases and J lost 1 base; the stretch between them is 7 bases long. Counted from cysteine to phenylalanine, this CDR3 has 15 amino acids. Kept here is only the CDR3 DNA, which spans 45 bases and is read in frame from base 1. CDR1 and CDR2 are read off the germline V gene as MDHEN and SYDVKM. Receptors were amplified or captured by 5' RACE. For sequencing, an Illumina HiSeq 2500 was employed. A second PCR of roughly 7 to 11 cycles was performed with a sample-barcoded 5' primer and a J-beta primer mix. A unique molecular identifier was introduced onto each TCR beta cDNA molecule by a template-switch 5' adaptor carrying 12 random nucleotides. Each sample yielded at least 3 million CDR3-containing paired-end reads. First-strand cDNA synthesis was performed from all RNA using the Mint cDNA synthesis kit, with priming by a TRBC-specific oligonucleotide. Following uracil-DNA glycosylase treatment, all cDNA underwent a first 18-cycle PCR with the universal primers M1SS and BC2_uni_R. The study's own analysis went as follows. For normalization, 1 million high-quality reads were randomly selected from each sample, with every read carrying a distinct molecular identifier. Instead of being binned into consensus sequences, reads that shared molecular identifiers were thrown out. CDR3 identification, clonotype clustering and error correction used MiTCR with a Q25 quality threshold and the strictest error-elimination algorithm. A nonparametric unseen species model with Euler transformation was used to estimate a lower bound on total TCR beta diversity. Using fastp trimming at Q25 and MiXCR clonotype assembly, TCRdb reanalyzed the public sequencing data and kept in-frame beta chains. Rows matching on CDR3 protein sequence are summarized as one entry with the most common DNA and genes. TCRdb, rather than the study authors, made the V and J calls. The sample table records approximately 810,000 distinct CDR3 sequences; 29% of these occur just once. The leading ten clones occupy 17% of the sample.

Overall results and qualifications from the work: Observed TCR beta diversity per million T cells fell roughly linearly with age, and a significant reduction was already apparent by age around 36. Donor CMV infection status was unknown, potentially confounding age-related changes in expanded clonotypes. Conclusive comparison of naive and antigen-experienced compartments was prevented by the profiling of bulk unsorted PBMCs. The long-lived group showed more naive CD4+ T cells, fewer expanded clones and increased TCR diversity than the aged group, suggesting age selection. Observed TCR beta diversity correlated strongly with the percentage of naive T cells measured by flow cytometry. Estimates of total diversity based on one million sequenced T cells were regarded as lower bounds and as underestimates.

As concerns this clonotype: Its specific antigen is unknown. No base qualities exist here, and no much larger clone lies one base off it.

Systemically healthy Caucasian individuals from Russia, 39 in total and aged about 6 to 100 years, were included as donors. Each donor gave 8 to 10 milliliters of peripheral blood, collected into EDTA-treated Vacutainer tubes. Ficoll-Paque density-gradient centrifugation was used to isolate PBMCs, with at least 6.5 million per sample. Trizol reagent was used to extract total RNA from the PBMCs, yielding at least 5.5 micrograms per sample. Naive CD45RAhigh/CD27high T cell percentages were measured by flow cytometry on a PBMC aliquot from every donor. The specimen sequenced was blood. The sequence joins TRBV28 to TRBJ1-6, with the D gene not confidently named. The clonotype comes from a woman of 80 years or more in good health. The CDR3 protein: CASSFWISYNSPLHF. The sequence in DNA is TGTGCCAGCAGTTTTTGGATTTCCTATAATTCACCCCTCCACTTT.